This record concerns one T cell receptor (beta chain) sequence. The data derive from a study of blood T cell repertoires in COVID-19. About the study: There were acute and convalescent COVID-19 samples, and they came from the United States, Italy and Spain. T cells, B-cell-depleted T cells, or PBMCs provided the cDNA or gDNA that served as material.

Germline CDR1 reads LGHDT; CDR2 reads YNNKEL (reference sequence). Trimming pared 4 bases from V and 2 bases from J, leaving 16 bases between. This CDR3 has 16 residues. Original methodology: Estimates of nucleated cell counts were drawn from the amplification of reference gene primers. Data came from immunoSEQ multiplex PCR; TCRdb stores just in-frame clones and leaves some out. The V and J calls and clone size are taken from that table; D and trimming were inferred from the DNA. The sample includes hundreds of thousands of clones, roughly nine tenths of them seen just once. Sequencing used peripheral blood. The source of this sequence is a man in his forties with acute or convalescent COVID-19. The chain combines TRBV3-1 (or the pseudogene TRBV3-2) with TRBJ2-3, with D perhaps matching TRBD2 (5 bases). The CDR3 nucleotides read TGTGCCAGCAGCCTCGGGAAGGGTTACGACACAGATACGCAGTATTTT. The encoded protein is CASSLGKGYDTDTQYF.